This is a list of T cell receptor beta chains from one sample in a study of tumor-infiltrating lymphocytes in primary liver carcinoma. TCRdb re-called the multiplex PCR reads through MiXCR, storing one row per CDR3 protein. Seen here are tens of thousands of distinct CDR3 sequences, 60% to 80% observed once, and the top ten hold about 31%. Source material: liver tumor tissue from sampling region 3. The receptors were sampled from a woman in her twenties or thirties with primary liver carcinoma and hepatitis B virus infection. The CDR3 runs from the conserved cysteine through the conserved F or W. Each record gives: V gene, clone size, D gene, J gene, CDR3 protein, CDR3 DNA. D genes are given only for firm matches. Where a row states a size, it is once, few, many or the class of an expanded clone; other rows omit it.

v_gene: TRBV11-2
abundance: many
d_gene: -
j_gene: TRBJ1-1
CDR3aa: CASSQGRGRQIEAFF
CDR3nt: TGTGCCAGCAGCCAGGGTCGCGGCCGGCAGATCGAAGCTTTCTTT

v_gene: TRBV11-2
abundance: -
d_gene: TRBD2
j_gene: TRBJ2-7
CDR3aa: CVSGLVVGLAGEEQYF
CDR3nt: TGTGTCAGCGGATTAGTGGTGGGACTAGCGGGGGAAGAGCAGTACTTC

v_gene: TRBV11-3
abundance: -
d_gene: -
j_gene: TRBJ2-1
CDR3aa: CASSLGAQSRKEQFF
CDR3nt: TGTGCCAGCAGCTTAGGGGCCCAGAGTCGTAAGGAGCAGTTCTTC

v_gene: TRBV5-4
abundance: once
d_gene: -
j_gene: TRBJ2-2
CDR3aa: CASSSSGGTITGELFF
CDR3nt: TGTGCCAGCAGCAGCTCTGGAGGCACTATCACCGGGGAGCTGTTTTTT

v_gene: TRBV5-1
abundance: -
d_gene: TRBD1
j_gene: TRBJ2-1
CDR3aa: CASNLGQGSYYEQSF
CDR3nt: TGCGCCAGCAACTTGGGACAGGGGTCCTACTATGAGCAGTCCTTC

v_gene: TRBV4-3
abundance: few
d_gene: -
j_gene: TRBJ2-2
CDR3aa: CASSVLGGGPHSNTGKLFF
CDR3nt: TGCGCCAGCAGCGTACTAGGGGGAGGGCCCCATTCGAACACCGGGAAGCTGTTTTTT

v_gene: TRBV4-1
abundance: -
d_gene: TRBD2
j_gene: TRBJ2-3
CDR3aa: CASNQAGGENTQYF
CDR3nt: TGTGCCAGCAATCAAGCGGGGGGGGAGAATACGCAGTATTTT

v_gene: TRBV11-3
abundance: -
d_gene: -
j_gene: TRBJ2-1
CDR3aa: CAGADGSGNEQFF
CDR3nt: TGTGCCGGCGCTGACGGGAGTGGGAATGAGCAATTCTTC

v_gene: TRBV6-5
abundance: once
d_gene: TRBD1
j_gene: TRBJ2-5
CDR3aa: CAGSTYRGLTQYF
CDR3nt: TGTGCCGGCAGTACTTACAGGGGGCTGACCCAGTACTTC

v_gene: TRBV7-9
abundance: -
d_gene: TRBD2
j_gene: TRBJ2-1
CDR3aa: CASMTAGGYNEQFF
CDR3nt: TGTGCCAGCATGACCGCGGGGGGTTACAATGAGCAGTTCTTC

v_gene: TRBV11-2
abundance: -
d_gene: TRBD1
j_gene: TRBJ2-3
CDR3aa: CASSRRTGIDTDTRYF
CDR3nt: TGTGCCAGCAGCCGGAGGACAGGGATAGATACAGATACGCGGTATTTT

v_gene: TRBV5-4
abundance: -
d_gene: -
j_gene: TRBJ2-3
CDR3aa: CANSVDGHPPSTYTQYF
CDR3nt: TGTGCCAACAGCGTAGACGGACACCCTCCATCCACATATACGCAGTATTTT

v_gene: TRBV11-2
abundance: -
d_gene: -
j_gene: TRBJ2-3
CDR3aa: CTSSRTRQGRGDTQCF
CDR3nt: TGTACTAGCAGCCGGACGCGACAGGGAAGGGGAGATACGCAATGTTTT

v_gene: TRBV11-2
abundance: many
d_gene: TRBD1
j_gene: TRBJ2-2
CDR3aa: CASSLAWTGTGELFF
CDR3nt: TGTGCCAGCAGCTTGGCCTGGACAGGGACCGGGGAGCTGTTTTTT

v_gene: TRBV6-5
abundance: -
d_gene: TRBD2
j_gene: TRBJ2-1
CDR3aa: CASSWTSAAYYERFF
CDR3nt: TGTGCCAGCAGTTGGACTAGCGCGGCCTACTATGAGCGGTTCTTC

v_gene: TRBV11-2
abundance: once
d_gene: -
j_gene: TRBJ1-1
CDR3aa: CASSAQDKGRKRWSNTETFF
CDR3nt: TGCGCCAGCAGCGCTCAGGACAAGGGGCGCAAGAGGTGGAGTAACACTGAAACCTTCTTT

v_gene: TRBV18
abundance: few
d_gene: -
j_gene: TRBJ2-1
CDR3aa: CASSRETNNEQFF
CDR3nt: TGTGCCAGCTCACGAGAGACCAACAATGAGCAGTTCTTC

v_gene: TRBV28
abundance: -
d_gene: TRBD1
j_gene: TRBJ1-5
CDR3aa: CSTHLRTGGNQPQHF
CDR3nt: TGTAGCACCCACCTCAGGACAGGGGGGAATCAGCCCCAGCATTTT

v_gene: TRBV11-2
abundance: -
d_gene: -
j_gene: TRBJ2-3
CDR3aa: CTSSLYRGDTQYF
CDR3nt: TGTACCAGCAGCTTATATCGAGGAGATACGCAATATTTT

v_gene: TRBV11-2
abundance: -
d_gene: -
j_gene: TRBJ1-2
CDR3aa: CASSGNSVIYGYTF
CDR3nt: TGTGCCAGTAGCGGGAACAGTGTCATCTATGGCTACACCTTC

v_gene: TRBV19
abundance: many
d_gene: -
j_gene: TRBJ2-6
CDR3aa: CASTQRRVSGANVLTF
CDR3nt: TGTGCCAGTACCCAACGAAGGGTGAGTGGGGCCAACGTCCTGACTTTC

v_gene: TRBV11-2
abundance: -
d_gene: TRBD2
j_gene: TRBJ2-5
CDR3aa: CASSFRTGTIREIQYF
CDR3nt: TGTGCCAGTAGCTTTAGAACCGGGACTATCCGAGAGATCCAGTACTTC

v_gene: TRBV4-3
abundance: -
d_gene: TRBD2
j_gene: TRBJ2-3
CDR3aa: CAIQEGLAGGPTDTQYF
CDR3nt: TGCGCCATCCAAGAAGGTCTAGCGGGAGGGCCAACAGATACGCAGTATTTT

v_gene: TRBV11-2
abundance: medium-sized
d_gene: -
j_gene: TRBJ2-1
CDR3aa: CASSLDGSSYNEQFF
CDR3nt: TGTGCCAGCAGCTTAGATGGTAGCTCCTACAATGAGCAGTTCTTC

v_gene: TRBV28
abundance: -
d_gene: -
j_gene: TRBJ2-1
CDR3aa: CASSFEGWQGRNEQFF
CDR3nt: TGTGCCAGCAGTTTCGAGGGGTGGCAGGGACGGAATGAGCAGTTCTTC

v_gene: TRBV11-1
abundance: -
d_gene: TRBD2
j_gene: TRBJ2-1
CDR3aa: CASSRLAGGGNVLFF
CDR3nt: TGTGCCAGCAGCCGACTAGCGGGGGGGGGGAATGTGCTGTTCTTC